This T cell receptor beta chain was sequenced for a study of CXCR3-negative and CXCR3-positive naive CD8 T cells. Study in general: The study obtained 120 million to 150 million TRB reads, about 1.5 +/- 0.3 million per library. Study-wide results and limits: Unlike memory cells, which differed, naive CXCR3-negative and CXCR3-positive cells had similar TRBV-TRBJ usage. Each naive subset displayed comparably high diversity, whereas memory CD8+ cells displayed much lower diversity. Against CXCR3-negative naive cells, CXCR3-positive naive cells showed more hydrophobic TRB CDR3s.

This CDR3 has 19 amino acids. CDR1 SEHNR and CDR2 FQNEAQ come from the germline V gene (reference sequence). A CD45RO-CCR7+CD27+CD95- profile was what naive CD8+ T cells displayed. As regards this clonotype: What it binds is not known.

Each TRB cDNA library was prepared by 5' RACE (with UMI labels). For each CDR3 protein, TCRdb gives one entry from its re-call of the 5' RACE reads, without DNA. This repertoire comprises 95,000 to 100,000 distinct CDR3 sequences; its ten largest clones make up 0.9% to 1.2%. The receptor's source is a human donor in good health. Some clones in this sample may be carry-over from other donors' samples. The chain employs TRBV7-9 and TRBJ1-1. The sequenced sample was naive CXCR3+ CD8+ T cells from blood. Specified subset: CD45RO-CCR7+CD27+CD95- naive CD8+ T cells expressing CXCR3 (TNR3+). The CDR3 loop reads CASSFIASGANSMNTEAFF.